Shown below are 7 T cell receptor beta chains from a single sample sequenced in a study of T cell changes during pregnancy in multiple sclerosis. Libraries were prepared by immunoSEQ multiplex PCR; TCRdb keeps only in-frame clonotypes and omits some of them. Of about 38,000 clones in the sample, 88% were seen once. The material was CD8+ T cells from peripheral blood mononuclear cells, obtained in the third trimester of pregnancy. These receptors all stem from a female donor with multiple sclerosis, enrolled in a pregnancy study.

The V call is TRBV6-4, the J call TRBJ2-1, with D possibly being TRBD2 (5 bases). Trimming took off 0 bases at V and 0 bases at J, with 9 bases between the two ends. From germline, CDR1 is MRHNA and CDR2 SNTAGT. The CDR3 is 16 residues long. The chain's CDR3 is CASSDSSVSSYNEQFF. Here the CDR3 DNA reads TGTGCCAGCAGTGACTCTAGCGTAAGCTCCTACAATGAGCAGTTCTTC.

This sequence joins TRBV5-6 and TRBJ2-7, with 8 positions matching TRBD1. The CDR3 covers 14 residues. Per germline, CDR1 SGHDT and CDR2 YYEEEE. Trimming removed 4 bases from V and 4 bases from J; junction bases left unmatched: 7. The CDR3 spells CASSRQGAKYEQYF. The CDR3, as DNA: TGTGCCAGCAGCCGCCAGGGGGCCAAATACGAGCAGTACTTC.

The CDR3 loop is CASSLLAGGRGNEQFF. For the CDR3, the DNA is TGTGCCAGCAGTTTATTAGCGGGGGGGCGAGGCAATGAGCAGTTCTTC. The J gene is TRBJ2-1, the V gene TRBV27, with 11 nucleotides matching TRBD2. The CDR3 spans 16 residues. CDR1 and CDR2 from the germline V gene are MNHEY and SMNVEV (reference sequence). Trimming cost V 1 base and J 6 bases; bases outside gene matches: 5.

The J gene is TRBJ1-1, the V gene TRBV5-1; D might be TRBD1 (6 bases). Trimming stripped 3 bases from V and 0 bases from J, with 15 bases between. Germline V gene lookup returns CDR1 SGHRS and CDR2 YFSETQ. This CDR3 contains 16 residues. CDR3 sequence (DNA): TGCGCCAGCAGCTGGCAGGGGAGAGGCATGAACACTGAAGCTTTCTTT. Translation: CASSWQGRGMNTEAFF.

The V call is TRBV4-1, the J call TRBJ2-1, with D possibly being TRBD1 (6 bases). Trimming removed 3 bases from V and 9 bases from J, with 9 bases in between. CDR1 is MGHRA, CDR2 YSYEKL, per germline. CDR3 length: 12 residues. The CDR3 DNA follows: TGCGCCAGCAGCCACAACAGGGTTGAGCAGTTCTTC. Translation: CASSHNRVEQFF.

The V and J genes are TRBV7-9 and TRBJ1-6; D remains unclear. The germline V gene has CDR1 SEHNR and CDR2 FQNEAQ (reference sequence). Between the trimmed V and J ends, which lost 4 bases and 4 bases, there was a span of 8 bases. The CDR3 loop spans 14 amino acids. The CDR3 DNA reads TGTGCCAGCAGCTCCACTTATTATAATTCACCCCTCCACTTT. This sequence encodes CASSSTYYNSPLHF.

The chain has TRBV7-9 and TRBJ1-2; 9 nucleotides agree with TRBD1. The germline V gene encodes CDR1 SEHNR and CDR2 FQNEAQ (reference sequence). The CDR3 spans 13 residues. V shed 3 bases and J 8 bases; nucleotides not matched to a gene: 4. The CDR3 DNA reads as TGTGCCAGCAGCTTGACAGGGGGAGAGGGCTACACCTTC. This codes for CASSLTGGEGYTF.